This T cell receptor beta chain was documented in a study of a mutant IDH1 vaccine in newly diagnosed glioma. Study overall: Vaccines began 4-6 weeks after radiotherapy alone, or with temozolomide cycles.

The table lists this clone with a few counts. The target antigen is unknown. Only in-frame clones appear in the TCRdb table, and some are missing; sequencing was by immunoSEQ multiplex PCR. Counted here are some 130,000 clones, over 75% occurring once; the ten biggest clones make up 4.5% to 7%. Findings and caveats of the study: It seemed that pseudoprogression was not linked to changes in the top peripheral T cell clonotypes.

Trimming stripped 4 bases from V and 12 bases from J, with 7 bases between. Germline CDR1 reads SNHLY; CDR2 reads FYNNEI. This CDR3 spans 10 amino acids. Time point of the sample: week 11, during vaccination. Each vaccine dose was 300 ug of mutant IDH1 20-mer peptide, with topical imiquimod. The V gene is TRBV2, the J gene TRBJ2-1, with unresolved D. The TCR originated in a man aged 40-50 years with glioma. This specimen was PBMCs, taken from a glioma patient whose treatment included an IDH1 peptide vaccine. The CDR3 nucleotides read TGTGCCAGCAGTGCCAGGTGGCAGTTCTTC. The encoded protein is CASSARWQFF.